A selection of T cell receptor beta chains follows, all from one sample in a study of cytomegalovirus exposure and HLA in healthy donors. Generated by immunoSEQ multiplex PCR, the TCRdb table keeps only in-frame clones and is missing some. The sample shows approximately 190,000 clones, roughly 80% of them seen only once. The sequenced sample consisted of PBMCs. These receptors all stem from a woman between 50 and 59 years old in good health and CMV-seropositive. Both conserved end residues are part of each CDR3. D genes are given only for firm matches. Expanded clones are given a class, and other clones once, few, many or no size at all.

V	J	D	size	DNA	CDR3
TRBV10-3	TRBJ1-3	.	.	TGTGCCATCAGTGGGGGCTCCGGAAACACCATATATTTT	CAISGGSGNTIYF
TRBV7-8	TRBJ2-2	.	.	TGTGCCAGCAGCTTAGGGTTAGGCAGGACGAACACCGGGGAGCTGTTTTTT	CASSLGLGRTNTGELFF
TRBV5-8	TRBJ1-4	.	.	TGTGCCAGCAGCTTGGTAGGGCAGGGTCTTGAAGAACTGTTTTTT	CASSLVGQGLEELFF
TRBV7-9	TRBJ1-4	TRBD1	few	TGTGCCAGCAGCTTAGCTGGACAGGGAATTAATGAAAAACTGTTTTTT	CASSLAGQGINEKLFF
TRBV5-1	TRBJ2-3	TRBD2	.	TGCGCCAGCAGCTTTAGCGGGGGGGCCGTAGATACGCAGTATTTT	CASSFSGGAVDTQYF
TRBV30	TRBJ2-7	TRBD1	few	TGTGCCTGGACGGACGGGACAGGGGGGTTTTACGAGCAGTACTTC	CAWTDGTGGFYEQYF
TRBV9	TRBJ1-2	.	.	TGTGCCAGCAGCCCAGACAGCTATGGCTACACCTTC	CASSPDSYGYTF
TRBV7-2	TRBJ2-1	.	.	TGTGCCAGCAGCCGCGGACTTAGCTCCTACAATGAGCAGTTCTTC	CASSRGLSSYNEQFF
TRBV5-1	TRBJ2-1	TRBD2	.	TGCGCCAGCAGCTCCGGGGGGGCGGCTTACAATGAGCAGTTCTTC	CASSSGGAAYNEQFF
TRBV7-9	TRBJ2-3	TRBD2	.	TGTGCCAGCAGCTTTCTAGCGGGGCTCACAGATACGCAGTATTTT	CASSFLAGLTDTQYF
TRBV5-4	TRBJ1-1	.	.	TGTGCCAGCAGCCCGGCCGGGACATCGATCACTGAAGCTTTCTTT	CASSPAGTSITEAFF
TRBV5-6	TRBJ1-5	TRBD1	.	TGTGCCAGCAGCCAGGGACAGGCTGCAAGTCCCCAGCATTTT	CASSQGQAASPQHF
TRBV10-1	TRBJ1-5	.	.	TGCGCCAGCAGCGATCGAGGGGGGGAGAATCAGCCCCAGCATTTT	CASSDRGGENQPQHF
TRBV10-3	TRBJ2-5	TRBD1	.	TGTGCCATCAGTGACAGGGGGGAGACCCAGTACTTC	CAISDRGETQYF
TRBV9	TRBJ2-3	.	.	TGTGCCAGCAGCGTTTATCTGGCGGGTGGGCTCGATACGCAGTATTTT	CASSVYLAGGLDTQYF
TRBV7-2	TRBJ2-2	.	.	TGTGCCAGCAGCGAGCAGGGATATGGAACCGGGGAGCTGTTTTTT	CASSEQGYGTGELFF
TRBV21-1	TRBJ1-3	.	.	TGTGCCAGCAGCAAAATAAGTGGGCGATACTCTGGAAACACCATATATTTT	CASSKISGRYSGNTIYF
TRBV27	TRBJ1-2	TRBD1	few	TGTGCCAGCAGTCGAGGGGGGGACAGGGGGCCCGGCTACACCTTC	CASSRGGDRGPGYTF
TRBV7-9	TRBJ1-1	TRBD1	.	TGTGCCAGCAGCCAGAGGGACAGGGACACTGAAGCTTTCTTT	CASSQRDRDTEAFF